This T cell receptor beta chain is from a study of T cell responses to AZD1222 COVID-19 vaccine. The data were produced by immunoSEQ multiplex PCR, yet TCRdb's version contains in-frame clones alone and is incomplete. The table has 95,000 or so clones, roughly 90% seen once. V was pared by 0 bases and J by 0 bases, with 18 bases between. Germline CDR1 is SGDLS and CDR2 is YYNGEE. The CDR3 loop spans 18 amino acids. The sequences come from peripheral blood, collected on day 0 of MenACWY control vaccination. The V call is TRBV9, the J call TRBJ1-1; possible D gene TRBD1, 6 bases. The sequence derives from an adult in good health. CDR3 region: CASSVGRDTVTMNTEAFF. CDR3 nucleotide sequence: TGTGCCAGCAGCGTAGGCCGGGACACCGTGACTATGAACACTGAAGCTTTCTTT.